A single sample is the source of the 2 T cell receptor beta chains below, sequenced in a study of T cells in Graves' hyperthyroidism and ophthalmopathy. Amplification of TCR beta CDR3 regions used RNA as the template. First-round RT-PCR of the TCR CDR3 relied on the HTBI primer set. MiXCR, applied by TCRdb to the multiplex PCR reads, yields one record per CDR3 protein. The sample holds 700,000 or so distinct CDR3 sequences; roughly 15% are singletons and the top ten take around 12%. Sequenced sample: blood. The receptors were sampled from a woman aged 45-65 years with Graves' ophthalmopathy.

This clonotype has at least ten counts. V and J are TRBV9 and TRBJ2-1; 7 bases are a match to TRBD1. The CDR3 runs 15 residues. The V segment lost 4 bases and the J segment 4 bases; nucleotides outside the gene matches: 8. Germline CDR1 and CDR2: SGDLS and YYNGEE. CDR3 DNA: TGTGCCAGCAGCCCAAGATTGGGACAGTACAATGAGCAGTTCTTC. Amino acid sequence: CASSPRLGQYNEQFF.

This clonotype was detected a few times. The rearrangement joins TRBV6-1 to TRBJ2-1; weak D call: TRBD2 (6 bases). Germline V gene lookup returns CDR1 MNHNS and CDR2 SASEGT. This CDR3 region has 18 residues. The V gene lost 1 base and the J gene lost 2 bases, with 18 bases spanning the gap. In DNA form, the CDR3 reads TGTGCCAGCAGTGAAGAGGGAGGCTCCCGGGACGCCTACAATGAGCAGTTCTTC. Translation: CASSEEGGSRDAYNEQFF.